This is a list of T cell receptor beta chains from one sample in a study of T cells in Graves' hyperthyroidism and ophthalmopathy. TCRdb re-derived calls from the multiplex PCR reads in MiXCR, one entry per CDR3 protein. This sample has about 260,000 distinct CDR3 sequences, with around 25% found just once. Sequences were obtained from blood. The source is a man aged 40-49 years with Graves' hyperthyroidism that later progressed to Graves' ophthalmopathy. Each CDR3 is given with its conserved first and last residue. D genes are given only for firm matches. Clone size is not always given. Where it is, it says once, few, many or a class for expanded clones.

>TRBD1|many|TRBV29-1|TRBJ1-2
TGCAGCGTCACAGGGGACGGCTACACCTTC
CSVTGDGYTF
>NA|many|TRBV20-1|TRBJ1-5
TGCAGTGCTAGAGATTCGGGAAGGCAGCCCCAGCATTTT
CSARDSGRQPQHF
>NA|once|TRBV6-2/TRBV6-3|TRBJ1-2
TGTGCCAGCAGTTACGCAGGGGCGATCTATGGCTACACCTTC
CASSYAGAIYGYTF
>TRBD2|many|TRBV12-3/TRBV12-4|TRBJ2-7
TGTGCCAGCAAAAGACTAGCGGGTTATAAGCAGTACTTC
CASKRLAGYKQYF
>NA|many|TRBV6-5|TRBJ1-3
TGTACCAGCAGTTATGGCAGGTTCTCTGGAGACACCATATATTTT
CTSSYGRFSGDTIYF
>NA|NA|TRBV12-3/TRBV12-4|TRBJ1-5
TGTGCCAGCAGCCAAGTTTCGGATCAGCCCCAGCATTTT
CASSQVSDQPQHF
>NA|many|TRBV5-5|TRBJ1-1
TGTGCCAGCAGCTTATCGGACAGTTACTTTATGTTTCCTTTCTTT
CASSLSDSYFMFPFF
>TRBD2|NA|TRBV6-1|TRBJ2-1
TGTGCCAGCAGAACGTTAGCGGGAACCAATGAGCAGTTCTTC
CASRTLAGTNEQFF
>NA|many|TRBV4-1|TRBJ2-7
TGCGCCAGCAGCCAAGATAGGTACTACGAGCAGTACTTC
CASSQDRYYEQYF
>NA|many|TRBV6-4|TRBJ1-1
TGTGCCTCACATACAAACGACACTGAAGCTTTCTTT
CASHTNDTEAFF
>TRBD1|many|TRBV12-3/TRBV12-4|TRBJ2-2
TGTGCCAGCAGTAGGGACAGGGGGCGCACCGGGGAGCTGTTTTTT
CASSRDRGRTGELFF
>NA|NA|TRBV7-2|TRBJ2-7
TGTGCCAGCAGCCCGCCCGGACCCCAGAGGAACGAGCAGTACTTC
CASSPPGPQRNEQYF
>NA|few|TRBV2|TRBJ1-5
TGTGCCAGCAGTCCCCTCCCTTTGACAGTATCCAATCAGCCCCAGCATTTT
CASSPLPLTVSNQPQHF
>TRBD2|many|TRBV20-1|TRBJ2-7
TGCAGTGCTAGAGATCAAGCTAGCGGCTACGAGCAGTACTTC
CSARDQASGYEQYF
>TRBD1|once|TRBV15|TRBJ1-2
TGTGCCACCAGCAGAGATAGCGGGACAGCCTATGGCTACACCTTC
CATSRDSGTAYGYTF
>TRBD1|NA|TRBV6-2/TRBV6-3|TRBJ1-1
TGTGCCAGCAGTTGGACAGGCGCCATGAACACTGAAGCTTTCTTT
CASSWTGAMNTEAFF
>NA|many|TRBV9|TRBJ2-7
TGTGCCAGCACCCCGGGAGCATCTATTAACGCCTACGAGCAGTACTTC
CASTPGASINAYEQYF
>NA|NA|TRBV19|TRBJ2-7
TGTGCCAGTAGTAATGCAGATTTCTACGAGCAGTACTTC
CASSNADFYEQYF
>NA|many|TRBV12-3/TRBV12-4|TRBJ2-7
TGTGCCAGCAGCTTCGGGAGTGCCTACGAGCAGTACTTC
CASSFGSAYEQYF
>NA|NA|TRBV18|TRBJ2-7
TGTGCCAGCTCACCGGACCGGATCCACGAGCAGTACTTC
CASSPDRIHEQYF
>TRBD1|many|TRBV9|TRBJ1-2
TGTGCCAGCAGCCCCGGGACAGCCGCGGAAGGCTACACCTTC
CASSPGTAAEGYTF
>TRBD2|once|TRBV7-3|TRBJ2-7
TGTGCCAGCAGGGAAACTAGCGGGATAGTGTACTTC
CASRETSGIVYF
>NA|many|TRBV6-1|TRBJ2-2
TGCGCCAGCAGCTTGGCCGGTGGGGGAACCGGGGAGCTGTTTTTT
CASSLAGGGTGELFF
>NA|many|TRBV28|TRBJ1-2
TGTGCCAGCAGTTTGCAGCACCCCTATGGCTACACCTTC
CASSLQHPYGYTF
>NA|few|TRBV20-1|TRBJ2-5
TGCAGTGCTAGCCTCCTCCGGGAGACCCAGTACTTC
CSASLLRETQYF
>NA|many|TRBV6-5|TRBJ2-2
TGTGCCAGCAGTTTTATTCTCGAAAGCACCGGGGAGCTGTTTTTT
CASSFILESTGELFF
>TRBD2|many|TRBV6-5|TRBJ2-2
TGTGCCAGCAGCTGGACTAGCGGGAGGGCCGGGGAGCTGTTTTTT
CASSWTSGRAGELFF
>NA|NA|TRBV12-3/TRBV12-4|TRBJ2-2
TGTGCCAGCAGTTTCCGGGACGGGAACACCGGGGAGCTGTTTTTT
CASSFRDGNTGELFF
>NA|many|TRBV9|TRBJ1-1
TGTGCCAGCAGCGTATTAGGGGTCGGAAGCACTGAAGCTTTCTTT
CASSVLGVGSTEAFF
>NA|NA|TRBV30|TRBJ2-2
TGTGCCTGGAGTGAAGCGGATCCCGGGGAGCTGTTTTTT
CAWSEADPGELFF
>NA|many|TRBV2|TRBJ2-2
TGTGCCAGCAGTAGAGTCCAGGGTTCCACCGAGGAGCTGTTTTTT
CASSRVQGSTEELFF
>NA|many|TRBV5-6|TRBJ2-7
TGTGCCAGCACCACGTTAGTTTCCTACGAGCAGTACTTC
CASTTLVSYEQYF
>TRBD1|many|TRBV18|TRBJ1-5
TGTGCCAGCCGTACAGGGGATAGGGATCAGCCCCAGCATTTT
CASRTGDRDQPQHF
>NA|many|TRBV2|TRBJ1-1
TGTGCCAGCAGTGAAGCTACAGGTGGCACTGAAGCTTTCTTT
CASSEATGGTEAFF
>TRBD2|many|TRBV14|TRBJ2-7
TGTGCCAGCAGCCAAGCGGGGGGAGACGAGCAGTACTTC
CASSQAGGDEQYF
>TRBD2|many|TRBV12-3/TRBV12-4|TRBJ2-7
TGTGCCAGCGCCAGGGCGGGAGGGCCTGTTGAGCAGTACTTC
CASARAGGPVEQYF
>NA|many|TRBV29-1|TRBJ1-2
TGCAGCGCAGACGCCGGAAATGGCTACACCTTC
CSADAGNGYTF
>NA|many|TRBV5-1|TRBJ1-1
TGCGCCAGCAGGTGGAGGGGGGGGATTGATACTGAAGCTTTCTTT
CASRWRGGIDTEAFF
>NA|many|TRBV10-1|TRBJ2-2
TGCGCCAGCAGTGAGTCTAGTGCCCTCACGAACACCGGGGAGCTGTTTTTT
CASSESSALTNTGELFF
>NA|many|TRBV7-6|TRBJ2-7
TGTGCCAGCAGCTTAAGTGTAGGGTTCAACGAGCAGTACTTC
CASSLSVGFNEQYF
>NA|NA|TRBV7-2|TRBJ1-1
TGTGCCAGCAGCTTCTGGGACCTGAACACTGAAGCTTTCTTT
CASSFWDLNTEAFF
>NA|many|TRBV6-1|TRBJ1-6
TGTGCCAGTTCCGTGGTGGCAGGGGAAATATCACCCCTCCACTTT
CASSVVAGEISPLHF
>NA|NA|TRBV10-3|TRBJ2-5
TGTGCCATCAGTGAGCCGCTTATAGAGACCCAGTACTTC
CAISEPLIETQYF
>NA|few|TRBV12-3/TRBV12-4|TRBJ1-1
TGTGCCAGCAGTTCTCGGGGTTGGTACACTGAAGCTTTCTTT
CASSSRGWYTEAFF
>NA|NA|TRBV28|TRBJ2-7
TGTGCCAGCAGTAGATTAGCGAACTCCTACGAGCAGTACTTC
CASSRLANSYEQYF
>TRBD2|many|TRBV6-5|TRBJ2-5
TGTGCCAGCAGTTATCGGTCTAGCGGGGGACAAGAGACCCAGTACTTC
CASSYRSSGGQETQYF
>NA|many|TRBV7-2|TRBJ2-7
TGTGCCAGCAGCTTTCCGGGACGGTCCTACGAGCAGTACTTC
CASSFPGRSYEQYF
>NA|many|TRBV19|TRBJ1-2
TGTGCCTCCCGAAGCGGACAGATCTATGGCTACACCTTC
CASRSGQIYGYTF
>TRBD2|many|TRBV11-1|TRBJ2-1
TGTGCCAGCAGCTTCCCCAGACTAGCGGGGGGGAATGAGCAGTTCTTC
CASSFPRLAGGNEQFF
>NA|NA|TRBV24-1|TRBJ2-3
TGTGCCACCAGTGATTGGGTGGGCACAGATACGCAGTATTTT
CATSDWVGTDTQYF
>TRBD2|many|TRBV19|TRBJ2-4
TGTGCCAGTAGTCCCCAGACTAGCGGGAGTATAGCCAAAAACATTCAGTACTTC
CASSPQTSGSIAKNIQYF
>TRBD1|many|TRBV12-3/TRBV12-4|TRBJ2-2
TGTGCCAGCAGTTTACTTCCAGGGGGCTCCGGGGAGCTGTTTTTT
CASSLLPGGSGELFF
>NA|many|TRBV5-1|TRBJ2-2
TGCGCCAGCAGCTTGTCCGGAGACACCGGGGAGCTGTTTTTT
CASSLSGDTGELFF
>TRBD1|NA|TRBV28|TRBJ2-5
TGTGCCAGCAGTCCAGGGACAGGTTTAAAAGAGACCCAGTACTTC
CASSPGTGLKETQYF